This T cell receptor beta chain appears in the sequencing data of a study of long-term antiretroviral therapy in people with HIV. It was version v3.0 of the immunoSEQ assay that was run at survey level. Repertoires were generated with immunoSEQ multiplex PCR, while TCRdb's copy carries only in-frame clones and drops some. The sample holds approximately 12,000 clones, around 88% seen once. There are 13 residues in the CDR3. With V trimmed by 5 bases and J by 11 bases, 8 bases remained unmatched. Germline V gene sequence: CDR1 SEHNR, CDR2 FQNEAQ (reference sequence). This sequence was found in a woman aged 40 to 50 with HIV. The chain joins TRBV7-9 to TRBJ1-1; 10 nucleotides match TRBD1. The sequencing here drew on unsorted PBMCs, taken 0.2 years before starting antiretroviral therapy. The DNA of the CDR3 is TGTGCCAGCAGCAAAGACAGGGGGCGAGGGGCTTTCTTT. Translated, it gives CASSKDRGRGAFF.